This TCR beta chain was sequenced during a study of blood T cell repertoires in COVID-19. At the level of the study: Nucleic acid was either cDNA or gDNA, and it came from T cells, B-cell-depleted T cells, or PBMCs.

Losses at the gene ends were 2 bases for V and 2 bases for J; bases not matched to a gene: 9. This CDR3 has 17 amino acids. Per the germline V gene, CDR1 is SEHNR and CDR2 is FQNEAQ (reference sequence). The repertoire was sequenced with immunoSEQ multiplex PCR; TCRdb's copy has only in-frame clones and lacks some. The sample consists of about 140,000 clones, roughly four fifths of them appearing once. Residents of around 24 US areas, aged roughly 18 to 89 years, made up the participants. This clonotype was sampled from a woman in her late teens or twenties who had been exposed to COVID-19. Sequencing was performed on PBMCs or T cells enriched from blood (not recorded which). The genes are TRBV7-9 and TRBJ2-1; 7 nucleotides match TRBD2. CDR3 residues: CASSLSPAGVTYNEQFF. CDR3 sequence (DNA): TGTGCCAGCAGCTTAAGTCCGGCGGGAGTAACCTACAATGAGCAGTTCTTC.